The T cell receptor beta chain under discussion was sequenced for a study of blood T cell repertoires in COVID-19. Study information: Samples came from the United States, Italy and Spain, spanning acute and convalescent COVID-19. Sources were T cells, B-cell-depleted T cells, or PBMCs; the material itself was cDNA or gDNA.

Authors' processing steps: Cell counts per sample came from amplifying reference gene primers. Profiling relied on immunoSEQ multiplex PCR, and the TCRdb table lists in-frame clones only, not all of them. V and J calls and clone size are as listed in that table; D and trimming were resolved from the DNA. The data contain about 300,000 clones, about 85% of them singletons. The V segment lost 4 bases and the J segment 9 bases; nucleotides outside the gene matches: 5. This CDR3 is 14 amino acids long. CDR1 and CDR2 (germline): SGHKS, YYEKEE (reference sequence). The specimen sequenced was peripheral blood. This receptor was obtained from a man between 18 and 29 years old with active or convalescent COVID-19. The chain uses TRBV5-5 and TRBJ2-1, with 12 bases matching TRBD2. In DNA, the CDR3 is TGTGCCAGCAGCCGGACTAGCGGGGATGGTGAGCAGTTCTTC. Translating gives CASSRTSGDGEQFF.